These 25 T cell receptor beta chains share one sample of origin, sequenced in a study of T cell repertoires in cytomegalovirus infection. For these TCRs, the target antigens are not known. TCRdb re-derived calls from the reads in MiXCR, one entry per CDR3 protein. The table shows a few hundred thousand distinct CDR3 sequences, with approximately 40% occurring only once. Source: cultured PBMCs, taken from culture after CMV antigen stimulation. The receptors come from a human donor in good health (CMV status not recorded). Some clones in this sample may be carry-over from other donors' samples.

This clonotype was observed a handful of times. The chain recombines TRBV18 with TRBJ1-1, with a tentative D call TRBD1 (5 bases). Germline CDR1 KGHSH, CDR2 LQKENI. Trimming removed 3 bases at V and 0 bases at J, with 14 bases between. The CDR3 has 16 residues. As DNA, the CDR3 is TGTGCCAGCTCACCTTGGGCAGGGCCCATGAACACTGAAGCTTTCTTT. Translated: CASSPWAGPMNTEAFF. The full variable domain, in which reference TRBV18 and TRBJ1-1 provide the parts outside the CDR3, is NAGVMQNPRHLVRRRGQEARLRCSPMKGHSHVYWYRQLPEEGLKFMVYLQKENIIDESGMPKERFSAEFPKEGPSILRIQQVVRGDSAAYFCASSPWAGPMNTEAFFGQGTRLTVV.

The chain has TRBV6-2 or TRBV6-3 and TRBJ2-7; the D gene is possibly TRBD1 (5 bases). Trimming took 0 bases from V and 6 from J, leaving 12 bases between them. The CDR3 is 14 residues long. The germline V gene has CDR1 MNHEY and CDR2 SVGEGT. The CDR3 loop reads CASSYSRGTGEQYF. In DNA form, the CDR3 reads TGTGCCAGCAGTTACTCTAGGGGAACTGGCGAGCAGTACTTC.

V gene TRBV5-4 combines with J gene TRBJ2-3; TRBD2 matches at 8 bases. Germline assignment: CDR1 SGHNT and CDR2 YYREEE (reference sequence). V lost 0 bases, J lost 6 bases, and 9 bases stayed unmatched. The CDR3 length is 16 residues. The CDR3 bases are TGTGCCAGCAGCTTGGACAGCACCGGCGGGAGGGATACGCAGTATTTT. Its translation is CASSLDSTGGRDTQYF.

The gene calls are TRBV7-2 and TRBJ2-5; possible D gene TRBD2, 6 bases. Germline CDR1 is SGHTA and CDR2 is FQGNSA. Trimming left V 2 bases short and J 1 base short, with 8 bases between. The CDR3 covers 14 residues. The CDR3 here is CASSLSSGQETQYF. The CDR3 nucleotides read TGTGCCAGCAGCTTAAGTAGCGGCCAAGAGACCCAGTACTTC.

CDR3 sequence reads: CASSRLGDEQFF. The CDR3 coding sequence is TGTGCCAGCAGCAGACTGGGGGATGAGCAGTTCTTC. The chain is built from TRBV9 and TRBJ2-1; TRBD1 or TRBD2 may be the D gene (5 bases each). This CDR3 region has 12 residues. With 4 bases removed from V and 8 bases from J, the gap between germline ends came to 10 bases. The V gene's germline CDR1 is SGDLS and CDR2 YYNGEE.

This chain joins TRBV28 and TRBJ2-7, with D possibly called TRBD1 or TRBD2 (7 bases each). The CDR3 loop spans 15 amino acids. V was clipped by 0 bases and J by 7 bases, with 16 bases between them. Germline CDR1 is MDHEN and CDR2 is SYDVKM. The CDR3 DNA follows: TGTGCCAGCAGTTTATGGTCAGGGGGGGGTGGAGAGCAGTACTTC. Translation gives CASSLWSGGGGEQYF.

The chain employs TRBV28 and TRBJ2-3; no definite D call. The CDR3 is made up of 13 amino acids. CDR1 and CDR2 (germline): MDHEN, SYDVKM. V gave up 5 bases and J gave up 4 bases, with 10 bases separating them. The CDR3 region has the DNA TGTGCCAGCAGTCGATTTGGGGCAGATACGCAGTATTTT. Its translation is CASSRFGADTQYF.

This clonotype has a count of ten or more. J is TRBJ2-5 and V is TRBV7-8; D perhaps matches TRBD1 (6 bases). Trimming took off 4 bases at V and 3 bases at J, with 15 bases between the two ends. CDR1 is SGHVS, CDR2 FQNEAQ, per germline. There are 15 residues in the CDR3. CDR3 DNA sequence: TGTGCCAGCAGCTCCTCCGGGACAACTGAAGAGACCCAGTACTTC. Its protein product is CASSSSGTTEETQYF. Full variable domain (rest looked up from reference TRBV7-8 and TRBJ2-5): GAGVSQSPRYKVAKRGQDVALRCDPISGHVSLFWYQQALGQGPEFLTYFQNEAQLDKSGLPSDRFFAERPEGSVSTLKIQRTQQEDSAVYLCASSSSGTTEETQYFGPGTRLLVL.

The CDR3 DNA reads TGTGCCAGCAGCTTGGGGACTAGCGGGAGAGGGGTGCTCAATGAGCAGTTCTTC. As protein: CASSLGTSGRGVLNEQFF. The rearrangement links TRBV5-5 to TRBJ2-1; 13 positions match TRBD2. Trimming at V came to 0 bases and at J to 6 bases, leaving 9 bases not matched to a gene. The CDR3 is 18 residues long. Germline lookup yields CDR1 SGHKS and CDR2 YYEKEE (reference sequence).

The chain combines TRBV28 with TRBJ1-2; D is ambiguous. Per germline, CDR1 MDHEN and CDR2 SYDVKM. The CDR3 length is 12 residues. V lost 6 bases and J 5 bases, leaving 10 bases between the germline ends. Written as DNA, the CDR3 is TGTGCCAGCAGACCCGGAGGTTATGGCTACACCTTC. Amino acids: CASRPGGYGYTF.

The table lists this clonotype with a few counts. The chain links TRBV6-6 to TRBJ1-5, with D tentatively TRBD1 (5 bases). V was pared by 5 bases and J by 4 bases, with 21 bases between. Germline assignment: CDR1 MNHNY and CDR2 SVGAGI (reference sequence). The CDR3 runs to 17 residues. The CDR3 DNA reads as TGTGCCAGCAGTCCGGGGCAGATTCCCCCAAATAATCAGCCCCAGCATTTT. It translates to CASSPGQIPPNNQPQHF.

This clonotype has a handful of counts. The chain joins TRBV12-3 or TRBV12-4 to TRBJ2-5; D is ambiguous. The DNA matches TRBJ2-3 better at its end, which makes the J call doubtful. This CDR3 region has 12 residues. The CDR3 region is CASSLGSGTQYF. The CDR3, as DNA: TGTGCCAGCAGTTTGGGGTCGGGTACGCAGTATTTT.

The chain combines TRBV20-1 with TRBJ2-1, with no clear D. The V end was cut by 6 bases, the J end by 4 bases, with 13 bases between. The length of the CDR3 is 13 residues. CDR1 is DFQATT, CDR2 SNEGSKA, per germline (reference sequence). This CDR3 reads CSARRFEYNEQFF. In nucleotides, the CDR3 is TGCAGTGCCAGAAGGTTTGAATACAATGAGCAGTTCTTC.

CDR3 DNA sequence: TGTGCCAGTAGTTTAAGACCCGGGACTAGCGGGAGGGAGAGTGAGCAGTTCTTC. Protein sequence: CASSLRPGTSGRESEQFF. This chain joins TRBV19 and TRBJ2-1; 16 nucleotides agree with TRBD2. The CDR3 covers 18 residues. The ends lost 5 bases at V and 9 bases at J; junction bases unmatched: 13. CDR1 and CDR2 (germline): LNHDA, SQIVND (reference sequence).

Note on this clonotype: This may be a read error, as it is one base from a much larger clone. J is TRBJ2-3 and V is TRBV12-3 or TRBV12-4; 7 nucleotides align to TRBD2. This CDR3 has 13 residues. J was trimmed by 2 bases and V by 5 bases; bases with no gene match: 1. CDR3 DNA sequence: TGTGCCAGCAGTCGGGACTACACAGATACGCAGTATTTT. It translates to CASSRDYTDTQYF.

This chain connects TRBV2 to TRBJ2-4; D is possibly TRBD2 (6 bases). Germline CDR1 SNHLY, CDR2 FYNNEI. Trimming stripped 4 bases from V and 11 bases from J, with 12 bases between. The CDR3 has 12 residues. The CDR3 reads CASSVGEVVQYF. In nucleotides, the CDR3 is TGTGCCAGCAGTGTGGGGGAGGTAGTTCAGTACTTC.

Regarding this clonotype: No DNA is shown, since the ends of the CDR3 on it are uncertain; the CDR3 is the one TCRdb lists. V and J are TRBV7-4 and TRBJ1-3; the table gives TRBD1 as D, unverified against the DNA. Germline V gives CDR1 SGHVT, CDR2 SQSDAQ. The CDR3 spans 16 residues, counting both ends. Here the CDR3 reads CANLQGGYVCGNTIYF.

The V and J genes are TRBV3-1 and TRBJ1-2, with 7 bases that match TRBD1. Germline CDR1 is LGHDT and CDR2 is YNNKEL (reference sequence). This CDR3 has 16 residues. The V segment lost 4 bases and the J segment 8 bases; nucleotides outside the gene matches: 16. The CDR3 bases are TGTGCCAGCAGCCCGTGGACAGGAGATCTATCGGGAGGCTACACCTTC. Protein sequence: CASSPWTGDLSGGYTF.

This clonotype was observed a handful of times. The chain combines TRBV7-9 with TRBJ2-7; tentative D call: TRBD1 (5 bases). The CDR3 sequence is 13 residues long. Germline-derived CDR1 and CDR2 are SEHNR and FQNEAQ (reference sequence). V lost 2 bases, J lost 6 bases, and 11 bases lay in between. Written as DNA, the CDR3 is TGTGCCAGCAGCTTAACTCAAGGGGTCGAGCAGTACTTC. This codes for CASSLTQGVEQYF.

The chain recombines TRBV7-2 with TRBJ2-5; D remains unclear. This CDR3 is 15 amino acids long. Germline V gives CDR1 SGHTA, CDR2 FQGNSA. Trimming cost V 5 bases and J 1 base, with 14 bases left between them. The CDR3 coding sequence is TGTGCCAGCAGCCCAGCGAACAGAGCCCAAGAGACCCAGTACTTC. Translated: CASSPANRAQETQYF.

With respect to this clonotype: Relative to the germline gene, one junction end is altered; a read error may explain this. CDR3 in DNA: TGTGCCAGCAGCTTGGGGCAGGCGGGAGAGACCCAGTACTTC. Its protein product is CASSLGQAGETQYF. The J gene is TRBJ2-5, the V gene TRBV5-3; D may be TRBD1 or TRBD2 (5 bases each). TRBV5-3 is annotated as an ORF whose role is uncertain. CDR3 length: 14 amino acids.

This sequence joins TRBV4-1 and TRBJ2-1, with D tentatively TRBD1 (5 bases). V was clipped by 3 bases and J by 10 bases, with 28 bases between them. The germline V gene has CDR1 MGHRA and CDR2 YSYEKL. The CDR3 covers 18 residues. Here the CDR3 DNA reads TGCGCCAGCAGCCAGGGTCCCAGGGTCTACTCCTGGGGCCTCGAGCAGTTCTTC. The encoded protein is CASSQGPRVYSWGLEQFF.

This clonotype has more than one count but fewer than ten. The chain recombines TRBV11-2 with TRBJ2-6, with TRBD1 matching 8 bases. Germline V CDR1 and CDR2: SGHAT, FQNNGV. The junction had 11 bases not matched to a gene; V was cut back by 6 bases and J by 4 bases. This CDR3 is built from 17 residues. CDR3 nucleotide sequence: TGTGCCAGCAGAACTGGGCAGGGGGCAGCGGGGGCCAACGTCCTGACTTTC. It encodes CASRTGQGAAGANVLTF. Full variable domain (remainder filled in from reference TRBV11-2 and TRBJ2-6): EAGVAQSPRYKIIEKRQSVAFWCNPISGHATLYWYQQILGQGPKLLIQFQNNGVVDDSQLPKDRFSAERLKGVDSTLKIQPAKLEDSAVYLCASRTGQGAAGANVLTFGAGSRLTVL.

This clonotype has only a few counts. The chain couples TRBV7-9 to TRBJ2-5; the D gene could be TRBD1 or TRBD2 (5 bases each). Germline CDR1 is SEHNR and CDR2 is FQNEAQ (reference sequence). Trimming stripped 0 bases from V and 2 bases from J, with 19 bases between. The CDR3 extends over 18 amino acids. CDR3 bases: TGTGCCAGCAGCTTAGCGCGCCATGGGGACGACCAACAAGAGACCCAGTACTTC. Translated, it gives CASSLARHGDDQQETQYF. The variable domain in full, completed from reference TRBV7-9 and TRBJ2-5, reads DTGVSQNPRHKITKRGQNVTFRCDPISEHNRLYWYRQTLGQGPEFLTYFQNEAQLEKSRLLSDRFSAERPKGSFSTLEIQRTEQGDSAMYLCASSLARHGDDQQETQYFGPGTRLLVL.

The chain employs TRBV7-2 and TRBJ1-5; D not resolved. CDR3 length: 13 amino acids. V lost 7 bases and J 6 bases, leaving 13 bases between the germline ends. The V gene's germline CDR1 is SGHTA and CDR2 FQGNSA. The CDR3 region is CASTTTTGQPQHF. CDR3 nucleotides: TGTGCCAGCACCACAACGACCGGTCAGCCCCAGCATTTT.